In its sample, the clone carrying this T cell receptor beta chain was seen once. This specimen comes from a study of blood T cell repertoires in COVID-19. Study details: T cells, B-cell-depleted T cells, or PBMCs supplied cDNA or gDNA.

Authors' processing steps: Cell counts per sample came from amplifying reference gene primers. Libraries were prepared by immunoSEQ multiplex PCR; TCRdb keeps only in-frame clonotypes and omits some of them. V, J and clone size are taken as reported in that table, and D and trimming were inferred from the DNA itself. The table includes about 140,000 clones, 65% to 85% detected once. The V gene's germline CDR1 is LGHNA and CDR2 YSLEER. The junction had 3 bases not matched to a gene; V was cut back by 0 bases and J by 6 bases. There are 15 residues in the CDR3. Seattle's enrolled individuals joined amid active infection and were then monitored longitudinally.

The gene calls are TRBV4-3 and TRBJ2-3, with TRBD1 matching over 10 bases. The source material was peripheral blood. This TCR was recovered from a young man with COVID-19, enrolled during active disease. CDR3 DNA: TGCGCCAGCAGCCAAGAAGGGACAGGGGAGGATACGCAGTATTTT. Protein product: CASSQEGTGEDTQYF.